This T cell receptor (beta chain) appears in the sequencing data of a study of shared clonotypes between healthy human individuals. Study-wide findings and caveats: Few donors limited the genetic and exposure-history diversity represented. A handful of donors shared around 5.2% of their naive CD4 clonotypes.

Replicate PCRs run on sorted subsets employed approximately 180 ng DNA, some 33,000 T cell genomes. The data were produced by immunoSEQ multiplex PCR, yet TCRdb's version contains in-frame clones alone and is incomplete. The sample holds about 1,900,000 clones, roughly 95% seen once. It was CD45RO-negative cells, positively selected for CCR7, that made up naive CD8 cells, with terminally differentiated effector memory CD45RA+ cells excluded. Of note for this clone: Its cognate antigen is unknown.

V lost 5 bases to trimming and J lost 4 bases, with 15 bases between them. The germline gives CDR1 SEHNR, CDR2 FQNEAQ (reference sequence). The CDR3 is 15 amino acids. The chain joins TRBV7-9 to TRBJ2-1; possible D gene TRBD2, 7 bases. The TCR comes from a man between 18 and 29 years old in good health. Sequenced input: naive CD8+ T cells sorted from blood. The DNA of the CDR3 is TGTGCCAGCAGCCCCCGGGGGGCCCTATACAATGAGCAGTTCTTC. Its translation is CASSPRGALYNEQFF.